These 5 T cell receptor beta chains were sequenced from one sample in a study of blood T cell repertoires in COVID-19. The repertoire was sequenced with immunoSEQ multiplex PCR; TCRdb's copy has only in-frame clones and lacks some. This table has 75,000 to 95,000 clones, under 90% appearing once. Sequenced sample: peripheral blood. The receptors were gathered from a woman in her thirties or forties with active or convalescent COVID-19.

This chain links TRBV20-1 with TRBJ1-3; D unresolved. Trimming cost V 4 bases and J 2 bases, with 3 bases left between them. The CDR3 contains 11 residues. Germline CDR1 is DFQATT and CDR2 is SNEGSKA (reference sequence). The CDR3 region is CSATAGNTIYF. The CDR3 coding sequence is TGCAGTGCTACAGCTGGAAACACCATATATTTT.

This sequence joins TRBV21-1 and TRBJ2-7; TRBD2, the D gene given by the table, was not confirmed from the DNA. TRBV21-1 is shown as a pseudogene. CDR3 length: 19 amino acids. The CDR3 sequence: CASSKTTGTSGRKGYEQYF. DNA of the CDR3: TGTGCCAGCAGCAAAACCACCGGGACTAGCGGGAGGAAGGGCTACGAGCAGTACTTC.

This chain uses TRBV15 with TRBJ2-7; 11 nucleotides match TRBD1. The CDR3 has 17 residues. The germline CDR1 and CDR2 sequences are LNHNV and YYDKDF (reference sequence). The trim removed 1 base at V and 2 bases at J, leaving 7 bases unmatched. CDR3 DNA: TGTGCCACCAGCAGAGCTCCCGGACAGGGGGCTCCCTACGAGCAGTACTTC. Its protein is CATSRAPGQGAPYEQYF.

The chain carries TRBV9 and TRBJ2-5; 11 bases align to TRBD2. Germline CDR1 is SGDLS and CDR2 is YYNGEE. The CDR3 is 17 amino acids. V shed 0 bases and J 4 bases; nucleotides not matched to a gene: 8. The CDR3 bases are TGTGCCAGCAGCGTAGGGGTAGCGGGAGGGGCCCGAGAGACCCAGTACTTC. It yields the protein CASSVGVAGGARETQYF.

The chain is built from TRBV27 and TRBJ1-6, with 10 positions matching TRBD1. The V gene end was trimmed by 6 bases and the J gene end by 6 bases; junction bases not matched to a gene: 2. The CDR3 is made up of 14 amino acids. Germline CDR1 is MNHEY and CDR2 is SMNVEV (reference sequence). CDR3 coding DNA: TGTGCCAGCAGCCGGGACAGGGGTAATTCACCCCTCCACTTT. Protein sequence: CASSRDRGNSPLHF.